Presented here are 20 T cell receptor beta chains from one specimen sequenced in a study of early T cells in non-severe SARS-CoV-2 infection. MiXCR, applied by TCRdb to the 5' RACE reads, yields one record per CDR3 protein. The data show 48,000 or so distinct CDR3 sequences, under 7.5% seen once. The sequenced sample was whole blood, obtained at baseline. These receptors all come from an adult who was a healthcare worker with PCR-confirmed SARS-CoV-2 infection or an uninfected control (not recorded which).

This clonotype was counted between two and nine times. Here the CDR3 reads CATSRDLPSGGANVLTF. The CDR3 nucleotides read TGTGCCACCAGCAGAGATCTCCCGTCTGGCGGGGCCAACGTCCTGACTTTC. The rearrangement uses TRBV15 and TRBJ2-6; D gene unclear. V was pared by 0 bases and J by 4 bases, with 13 bases between. Germline V gives CDR1 LNHNV, CDR2 YYDKDF (reference sequence). The CDR3 runs 17 residues.

The rearrangement links TRBV28 to TRBJ2-1, with TRBD1 identical over 11 bases. Germline V gene sequence: CDR1 MDHEN, CDR2 SYDVKM. Trimming at V came to 5 bases and at J to 6 bases, leaving 9 bases not matched to a gene. The CDR3 contains 16 residues. The CDR3 protein is CASSHLLGTGGNEQFF. CDR3 sequence (DNA): TGTGCCAGCAGTCACCTCCTGGGGACAGGGGGCAATGAGCAGTTCTTC.

The chain recombines TRBV5-5 with TRBJ2-6; 7 bases are a match to TRBD1. V gave up 4 bases and J gave up 2 bases; unmatched junction bases: 6. Looked up from germline, CDR1 is SGHKS and CDR2 is YYEKEE (reference sequence). This CDR3 is 16 amino acids long. CDR3 in DNA: TGTGCCAGCAGCCCCACAGGGGATCCTGGGGCCAACGTCCTGACTTTC. It specifies CASSPTGDPGANVLTF.

This clonotype was detected ten times or more. The rearrangement joins TRBV7-2 to TRBJ1-4; D not certain. Germline CDR1 and CDR2: SGHTA and FQGNSA. V dropped 1 base and J dropped 7 bases, with 13 bases sitting between them. This CDR3 is 15 amino acids long. CDR3 sequence (DNA): TGTGCCAGCAGCTTAGATAGACGGTGGGGTGAAAAACTGTTTTTT. Residues: CASSLDRRWGEKLFF.

There are many counts of this clonotype. The chain links TRBV2 to TRBJ2-1, with D maybe TRBD2 (5 bases). The CDR3 totals 14 residues. Deletions cut 4 bases from V and 0 bases from J, with 7 bases between. The germline gives CDR1 SNHLY, CDR2 FYNNEI. CDR3 residues: CASSVGSSYNEQFF. The CDR3, as DNA: TGTGCCAGCAGTGTGGGGAGCTCCTACAATGAGCAGTTCTTC. The whole variable domain, filled in from reference TRBV2 and TRBJ2-1, reads EPEVTQTPSHQVTQMGQEVILRCVPISNHLYFYWYRQILGQKVEFLVSFYNNEISEKSEIFDDQFSVERPDGSNFTLKIRSTKLEDSAMYFCASSVGSSYNEQFFGPGTRLTVL.

This clonotype was detected many times. The J gene is TRBJ1-1, the V gene TRBV29-1; 7 bases align to TRBD1. Germline assignment: CDR1 SQVTM and CDR2 ANQGSEA. CDR3 length equals 14 residues. Trimming removed 6 bases from V and 3 bases from J; junction bases left unmatched: 10. The CDR3 DNA follows: TGCAGCGTAAGCTTCGACAGGGTTTACACTGAAGCTTTCTTT. Translating it yields CSVSFDRVYTEAFF.

V gene TRBV20-1 combines with J gene TRBJ2-1; no clear D. The germline V and J ends were trimmed by 6 bases and 0 bases, with 6 bases remaining between them. The CDR3 contains 12 residues. Germline CDR1 reads DFQATT; CDR2 reads SNEGSKA (reference sequence). DNA for the CDR3: TGCAGTGCGGCGAGCTCCTACAATGAGCAGTTCTTC. It specifies CSAASSYNEQFF.

The genes are TRBV7-6 and TRBJ2-1; TRBD2 aligns across 10 bases. Trimming removed 5 bases from V and 2 bases from J; junction bases left unmatched: 12. CDR1 and CDR2 from the germline V gene are SGHVS and FNYEAQ. CDR3 length equals 18 residues. The CDR3 spells CASSVLAGGTTTYNEQFF. The CDR3 DNA reads TGTGCCAGCAGCGTTTTAGCGGGAGGCACCACTACCTACAATGAGCAGTTCTTC.

V and J are TRBV5-8 and TRBJ2-7, with 7 bases matching TRBD1. Germline trimming cut 3 bases from V and 1 base from J; bases unmatched to any gene: 4. The CDR3 runs 14 residues. Germline V gene data show CDR1 as SGHTS and CDR2 as YDEGEE. The CDR3 loop reads CASSSSGQSYEQYF. CDR3 nucleotides: TGTGCCAGCAGCTCGTCGGGACAGTCCTACGAGCAGTACTTC.

This rearrangement joins TRBV9 to TRBJ1-6, with D hard to call. Germline V gene data show CDR1 as SGDLS and CDR2 as YYNGEE. The V end was cut by 2 bases, the J end by 0 bases, with 6 bases between. The CDR3 has 15 residues. CDR3 residues: CASSVGSSYNSPLHF. The CDR3 region has the DNA TGTGCCAGCAGCGTGGGTAGCTCCTATAATTCACCCCTCCACTTT. The complete variable domain, with remaining parts taken from reference TRBV9 and TRBJ1-6, reads DSGVTQTPKHLITATGQRVTLRCSPRSGDLSVYWYQQSLDQGLQFLIQYYNGEERAKGNILERFSAQQFPDLHSELNLSSLELGDSALYFCASSVGSSYNSPLHFGNGTRLTVT.

The chain has TRBV5-4 and TRBJ2-5; TRBD1 or TRBD2 may be the D gene (5 bases each). Trimming removed 4 bases at V and 2 bases at J, with 12 bases between. The CDR3 loop spans 14 amino acids. Germline loops: CDR1 SGHNT, CDR2 YYREEE (reference sequence). The CDR3 coding sequence is TGTGCCAGCAGCCTGGGGACGGCTCAAGAGACCCAGTACTTC. This codes for CASSLGTAQETQYF. Together with reference TRBV5-4 and TRBJ2-5, the CDR3 gives the full variable domain: ETGVTQSPTHLIKTRGQQVTLRCSSQSGHNTVSWYQQALGQGPQFIFQYYREEENGRGNFPPRFSGLQFPNYSSELNVNALELDDSALYLCASSLGTAQETQYFGPGTRLLVL.

The rearrangement links TRBV27 to TRBJ2-3; D may be TRBD2 (6 bases). The CDR3 runs 16 residues. Germline V gives CDR1 MNHEY, CDR2 SMNVEV (reference sequence). V was pared by 6 bases and J by 8 bases, with 24 bases between. The CDR3 protein is CASSSGTAGRLRTQYF. CDR3 coding DNA: TGTGCCAGCAGCTCGGGGACGGCAGGGAGGCTACGTACGCAGTATTTT.

This clonotype was observed a handful of times. In DNA form, the CDR3 reads TGTGCCATCAGACGGACAGGGGAGGGCGAGCAGTACTTC. It specifies CAIRRTGEGEQYF. The genes are TRBV10-3 and TRBJ2-7, with 9 bases aligning to TRBD1. Germline lookup yields CDR1 ENHRY and CDR2 SYGVKD. V gave up 6 bases and J gave up 6 bases; unmatched junction bases: 6. The CDR3 spans 13 residues.

The V call is TRBV20-1, the J call TRBJ1-3; D is undetermined. Per germline, CDR1 DFQATT and CDR2 SNEGSKA (reference sequence). This CDR3 has 11 amino acids. V gave up 6 bases and J gave up 5 bases, with 8 bases separating them. CDR3 nucleotide sequence: TGCAGTGCAAGCCAGAGAAACACCATATATTTT. Encoded protein: CSASQRNTIYF.

In this sample, this clonotype turned up a few times. This chain joins TRBV20-1 and TRBJ2-3, with unresolved D. V was shortened by 1 base and J by 2 bases, with 7 bases between the two germline ends. Germline CDR1 and CDR2: DFQATT and SNEGSKA (reference sequence). This CDR3 has 13 residues. For the CDR3, the DNA is TGCAGTGCTAGAGGGCCCGCCACAGATACGCAGTATTTT. Residues: CSARGPATDTQYF.

This clonotype was observed at least ten times. The chain links TRBV29-1 to TRBJ2-2; D not resolved. This CDR3 has 15 residues. V dropped 3 bases and J dropped 2 bases, with 13 bases sitting between them. The germline V gene has CDR1 SQVTM and CDR2 ANQGSEA. The CDR3 spells CSVESQALNTGELFF. In nucleotides, the CDR3 is TGCAGCGTTGAGAGCCAGGCATTAAACACCGGGGAGCTGTTTTTT.

As for this clonotype: A much larger clone differs by one base, so this may be a read error. The chain has TRBV11-1 and TRBJ2-1; D unclear. The germline gives CDR1 SGHAT, CDR2 FQDESV (reference sequence). V dropped 1 base and J dropped 9 bases, with 7 bases sitting between them. The CDR3 consists of 12 residues. The CDR3 is CASSLGNSEQFF. The DNA of the CDR3 is TGTGCCAGCAGCTTAGGTAACAGTGAGCAGTTCTTC.

This clonotype was recorded a few times. The genes are TRBV27 and TRBJ2-7; TRBD1 is a possible D gene (6 bases). The ends were cut back, 8 bases at V and 0 bases at J, with 14 bases in the middle. The germline CDR1 and CDR2 sequences are MNHEY and SMNVEV (reference sequence). The CDR3 totals 14 residues. CDR3 DNA: TGTGCCAGCGGTTGGGGGCCAAACTCCTACGAGCAGTACTTC. Translated: CASGWGPNSYEQYF.

This clonotype showed up many times. This rearrangement joins TRBV27 to TRBJ2-5, with 8 bases that match TRBD2. CDR1 and CDR2 from the germline V gene are MNHEY and SMNVEV (reference sequence). This CDR3 comprises 13 residues. The V and J ends lost 6 bases and 7 bases, in that order; junction bases with no gene match: 7. The chain's CDR3 is CASRKGLAGTQYF. CDR3 in DNA: TGTGCCAGCAGGAAGGGGCTAGCGGGGACCCAGTACTTC.

Relative to its sample, this clonotype is medium-sized (0.01 to 0.1%). The chain links TRBV12-3 or TRBV12-4 to TRBJ2-3; D possibly corresponds to TRBD2 (5 bases). V lost 3 bases, J lost 8 bases, and 9 bases lay in between. The CDR3 sequence is 12 residues long. The CDR3 nucleotides read TGTGCCAGCAGTTTTTTTCGGGGTACGCAGTATTTT. It codes for CASSFFRGTQYF.